These 13 T cell receptor beta chains originate from one sample sequenced in a study of CD8 T cells in Susac syndrome. With random hexamers, reverse transcription was performed on about 0.5 to 1 ug of RNA. TCRdb fed the immunoSEQ multiplex PCR reads into MiXCR, producing one record per CDR3 protein. This table holds 130,000 or so distinct CDR3 sequences, less than 95% found once. The specimen was CD4+ T cells from PBMCs. These receptors all stem from a human donor in good health.

The chain links TRBV20-1 to TRBJ2-5; TRBD2 matches at 7 bases. The germline V gene has CDR1 DFQATT and CDR2 SNEGSKA (reference sequence). There are 13 residues in the CDR3. After removal of 4 bases from V and 2 bases from J, the junction contained 4 bases not matched to a gene. This CDR3 is CSAKTSRQETQYF. The CDR3 nucleotides are TGCAGTGCTAAGACTAGCAGGCAAGAGACCCAGTACTTC.

The chain has TRBV7-3 and TRBJ1-1; D is undetermined. CDR3 length equals 14 residues. Germline CDR1 and CDR2: SGHTA and FQGTGA. V lost 2 bases and J lost 1, with 8 bases in between. In DNA form, the CDR3 reads TGTGCCAGCAGCTTAGGAGGTCAGAACACTGAAGCTTTCTTT. Protein sequence: CASSLGGQNTEAFF.

The chain links TRBV6-1 to TRBJ2-5; maybe TRBD1 (6 bases). Trimming stripped 4 bases from V and 2 bases from J, with 11 bases between. Germline V gives CDR1 MNHNS, CDR2 SASEGT. The CDR3 covers 14 residues. CDR3 in amino acids: CASSGQVRQETQYF. The CDR3 nucleotides read TGTGCCAGCAGTGGACAGGTCAGGCAAGAGACCCAGTACTTC.

The rearrangement uses TRBV20-1 and TRBJ2-7, with 14 positions matching TRBD2. The CDR3 spans 15 residues. V lost 6 bases and J lost 4; bases outside the gene matches: 8. Looked up from germline, CDR1 is DFQATT and CDR2 is SNEGSKA (reference sequence). The CDR3 DNA reads as TGCAGTGCCCCGAGACTAGCGGGAGGGCCGTACGAGCAGTACTTC. It codes for CSAPRLAGGPYEQYF.

This sequence joins TRBV20-1 and TRBJ2-7, with D perhaps TRBD2 (6 bases). From germline, CDR1 is DFQATT and CDR2 SNEGSKA (reference sequence). This CDR3 region has 14 residues. Trimming removed 6 bases at V and 3 bases at J, with 18 bases between. This CDR3 is CSATHIRGNYEQYF. Written as DNA, the CDR3 is TGCAGTGCCACCCACATCCGGGGGAACTACGAGCAGTACTTC.

V gene TRBV19 combines with J gene TRBJ2-7; 8 bases map to TRBD2. Trimming removed 4 bases from V and 3 bases from J; junction bases left unmatched: 5. Germline CDR1 and CDR2: LNHDA and SQIVND (reference sequence). This CDR3 region has 14 residues. CDR3 in amino acids: CASSTREGLYEQYF. The DNA for the CDR3 is TGTGCCAGTAGTACCCGGGAGGGCCTCTACGAGCAGTACTTC. The whole variable domain, filled in from reference TRBV19 and TRBJ2-7, reads DGGITQSPKYLFRKEGQNVTLSCEQNLNHDAMYWYRQDPGQGLRLIYYSQIVNDFQKGDIAEGYSVSREKKESFPLTVTSAQKNPTAFYLCASSTREGLYEQYFGPGTRLTVT.

The chain links TRBV20-1 to TRBJ1-1; D is ambiguous. Trimming removed 2 bases from V and 0 bases from J, with 7 bases in between. The CDR3 spans 13 residues. Germline CDR1 reads DFQATT; CDR2 reads SNEGSKA (reference sequence). The CDR3 DNA follows: TGCAGTGCTAGACCTCCTATGAACACTGAAGCTTTCTTT. Translating gives CSARPPMNTEAFF.

This chain connects TRBV20-1 to TRBJ2-7; 7 positions agree with TRBD1. Germline CDR1 DFQATT, CDR2 SNEGSKA (reference sequence). The CDR3 contains 12 residues. V shed 5 bases and J 3 bases; nucleotides not matched to a gene: 4. The CDR3: CSAGQANYEQYF. CDR3 nucleotide sequence: TGCAGTGCTGGACAGGCTAACTACGAGCAGTACTTC.

The J gene is TRBJ1-5, the V gene TRBV20-1, with 7 positions matching TRBD1. This CDR3 is built from 14 residues. From germline, CDR1 is DFQATT and CDR2 SNEGSKA (reference sequence). After removal of 0 bases from V and 6 bases from J, the junction contained 5 bases not matched to a gene. The CDR3 bases are TGCAGTGCTAGAGACCCGACAGGGACTCAGCCCCAGCATTTT. Translated, it gives CSARDPTGTQPQHF.

This CDR3 reads CASSYLRLADHEQYF. In nucleotides, the CDR3 is TGTGCCAGCAGTTACTTAAGACTAGCGGACCACGAGCAGTACTTC. V usage is TRBV6-2 or TRBV6-3 and J usage is TRBJ2-7; 9 bases line up with TRBD2. CDR1 MNHEY and CDR2 SVGEGT come from the germline V gene. This CDR3 region has 15 residues. V lost 1 base and J lost 5; bases outside the gene matches: 6.

V gene TRBV20-1 combines with J gene TRBJ2-3, with D unclear. Germline V gives CDR1 DFQATT, CDR2 SNEGSKA (reference sequence). Trimming shortened V by 4 bases and J by 2 bases, and 13 bases separated the two germline ends. CDR3 length: 14 residues. Here the CDR3 DNA reads TGCAGTGCTACCGGTATTGGGCACACAGATACGCAGTATTTT. Translated, it gives CSATGIGHTDTQYF.

The chain carries TRBV20-1 and TRBJ2-1; 8 bases are shared with TRBD2. Per the germline V gene, CDR1 is DFQATT and CDR2 is SNEGSKA (reference sequence). The CDR3 spans 17 residues. V shed 1 base and J 0 bases; nucleotides not matched to a gene: 8. CDR3: CSARGTGGSTSYNEQFF. DNA of the CDR3: TGCAGTGCTAGAGGGACGGGAGGGTCCACCTCCTACAATGAGCAGTTCTTC.

The V gene is TRBV5-1, the J gene TRBJ2-7, with TRBD1 matching 7 bases. The CDR3 length is 14 residues. J was trimmed by 5 bases and V by 4 bases; bases with no gene match: 9. From germline, CDR1 is SGHRS and CDR2 YFSETQ. CDR3 sequence reads: CASSPSNRGNEQYF. Here the CDR3 DNA reads TGCGCCAGCAGCCCCTCGAACAGGGGCAACGAGCAGTACTTC.